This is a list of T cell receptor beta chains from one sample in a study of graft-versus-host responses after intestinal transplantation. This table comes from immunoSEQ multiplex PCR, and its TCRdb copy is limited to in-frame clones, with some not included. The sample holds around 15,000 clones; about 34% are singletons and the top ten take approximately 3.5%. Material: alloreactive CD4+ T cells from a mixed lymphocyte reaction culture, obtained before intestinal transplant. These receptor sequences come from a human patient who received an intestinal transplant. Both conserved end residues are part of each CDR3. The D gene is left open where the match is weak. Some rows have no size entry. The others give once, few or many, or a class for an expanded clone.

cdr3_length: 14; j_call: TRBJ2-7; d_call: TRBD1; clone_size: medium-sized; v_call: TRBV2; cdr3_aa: CASSMGQGSYEQYF; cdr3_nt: TGTGCCAGCAGTATGGGACAGGGCTCCTACGAGCAGTACTTC
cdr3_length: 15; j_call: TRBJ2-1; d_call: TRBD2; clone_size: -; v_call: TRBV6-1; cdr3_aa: CASTPLAGGSNEQFF; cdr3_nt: TGTGCCAGCACCCCGCTAGCGGGAGGTAGCAATGAGCAGTTCTTC
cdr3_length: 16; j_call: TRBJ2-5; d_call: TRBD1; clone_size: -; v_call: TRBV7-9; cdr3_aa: CASSIRTGGPGRTQYF; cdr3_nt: TGTGCCAGCAGCATACGGACAGGGGGCCCGGGACGGACCCAGTACTTC
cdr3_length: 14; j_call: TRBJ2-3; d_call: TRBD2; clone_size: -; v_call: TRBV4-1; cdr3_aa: CASSQDSGRDTQYF; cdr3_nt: TGCGCCAGCAGCCAAGATAGCGGGAGAGATACGCAGTATTTT
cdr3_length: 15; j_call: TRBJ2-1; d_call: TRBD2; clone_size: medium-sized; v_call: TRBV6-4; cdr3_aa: CASSEMLGTSKEQFF; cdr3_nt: TGTGCCAGCAGTGAGATGCTAGGGACTAGCAAAGAGCAGTTCTTC
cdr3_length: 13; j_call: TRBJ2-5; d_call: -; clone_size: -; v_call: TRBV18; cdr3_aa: CASSPRTKETQYF; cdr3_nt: TGTGCCAGCTCACCCCGGACTAAGGAGACCCAGTACTTC
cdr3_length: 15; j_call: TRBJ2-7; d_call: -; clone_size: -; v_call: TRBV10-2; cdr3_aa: CASSERPSGWYEQYF; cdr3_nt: TGCGCCAGCAGTGAAAGACCCTCGGGGTGGTACGAGCAGTACTTC
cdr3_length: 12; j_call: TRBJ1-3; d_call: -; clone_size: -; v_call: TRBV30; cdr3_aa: CAWRHSGNTIYF; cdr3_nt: TGTGCCTGGAGACACTCTGGAAACACCATATATTTT
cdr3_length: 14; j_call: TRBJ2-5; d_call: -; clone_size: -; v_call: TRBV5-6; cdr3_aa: CASSLSRKTETQYF; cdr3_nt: TGTGCCAGCAGCCTCTCACGAAAAACGGAGACCCAGTACTTC
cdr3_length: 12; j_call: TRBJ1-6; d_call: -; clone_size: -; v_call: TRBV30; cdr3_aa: CAWNRVYSPLHF; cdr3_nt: TGTGCCTGGAACAGGGTTTATTCACCCCTCCACTTT
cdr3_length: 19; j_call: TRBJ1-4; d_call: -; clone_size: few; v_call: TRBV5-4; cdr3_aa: CASSFTRFTPRQANEKLFF; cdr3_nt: TGTGCCAGCAGCTTTACCCGGTTTACTCCACGGCAGGCTAATGAAAAACTGTTTTTT